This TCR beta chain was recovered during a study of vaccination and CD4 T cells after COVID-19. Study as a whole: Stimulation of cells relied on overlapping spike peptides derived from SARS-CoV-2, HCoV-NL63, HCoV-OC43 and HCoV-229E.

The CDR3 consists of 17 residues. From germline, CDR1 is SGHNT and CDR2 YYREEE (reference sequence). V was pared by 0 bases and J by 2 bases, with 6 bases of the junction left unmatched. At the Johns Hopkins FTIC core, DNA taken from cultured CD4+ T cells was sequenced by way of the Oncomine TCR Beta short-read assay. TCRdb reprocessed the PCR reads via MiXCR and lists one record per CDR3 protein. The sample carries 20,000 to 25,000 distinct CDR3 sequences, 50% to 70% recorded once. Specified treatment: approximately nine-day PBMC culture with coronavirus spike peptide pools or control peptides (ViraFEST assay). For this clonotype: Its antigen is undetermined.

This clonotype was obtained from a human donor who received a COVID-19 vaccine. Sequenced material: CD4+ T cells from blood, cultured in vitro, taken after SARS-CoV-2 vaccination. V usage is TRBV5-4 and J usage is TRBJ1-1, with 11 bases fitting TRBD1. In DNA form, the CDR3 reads TGTGCCAGCAGCTTGGCGGGACAGGGGGTGTCTAACACTGAAGCTTTCTTT. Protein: CASSLAGQGVSNTEAFF.